Listed below are T cell receptor beta chains from one sample, sequenced in a study of blood T cell repertoires in COVID-19. Profiling relied on immunoSEQ multiplex PCR, and the TCRdb table lists in-frame clones only, not all of them. The sample contains approximately 40,000 clones, more than 90% of which appear only once. The sample taken for sequencing was peripheral blood. The source of these receptors is an elderly woman with acute or convalescent COVID-19. The CDR3 runs from the conserved cysteine through the conserved F or W. A D gene is named only where the DNA matches it firmly. Size tells how often a clone was seen (once, few, many) or the class of an expanded clone, and some rows leave it out.

j_call d_call v_call clone_size cdr3_aa cdr3_nt
TRBJ2-3 TRBD1 TRBV7-9 - CASSLGTGVKMETDTQYF TGTGCCAGCAGCTTAGGGACAGGGGTAAAGATGGAGACAGATACGCAGTATTTT
TRBJ2-7 - TRBV6-5 - CASRTDGTYEQYF TGTGCCAGCAGAACGGACGGGACCTACGAGCAGTACTTC
TRBJ2-2 - TRBV2 - CASSTGYTGELFF TGTGCCAGCAGTACAGGGTACACCGGGGAGCTGTTTTTT
TRBJ2-1 - TRBV12-5 few CASGFARNEQFF TGTGCTAGTGGTTTTGCCAGAAATGAGCAGTTCTTC
TRBJ2-1 TRBD2 TRBV7-8 - CASSLETSGGRTKQFF TGTGCCAGCAGCTTAGAGACTAGCGGGGGGAGGACGAAGCAGTTCTTC
TRBJ1-2 TRBD1 TRBV27 once CASSSGTGARGYTF TGTGCCAGCAGTTCCGGGACAGGGGCGCGAGGCTACACCTTC
TRBJ2-5 - TRBV5-1 once CASNGQYQETQYF TGCGCCAGCAATGGACAGTACCAAGAGACCCAGTACTTC
TRBJ1-2 TRBD1 TRBV4-2 - CASSQEKGGGWGYTF TGTGCCAGCAGCCAGGAAAAAGGGGGCGGTTGGGGCTACACCTTC
TRBJ2-3 TRBD2 TRBV6-1 once CASSEHVGGGPDTQYF TGTGCCAGCAGTGAGCACGTCGGGGGGGGCCCCGATACGCAGTATTTT
TRBJ1-4 - TRBV21-1 once CASSARTGTQPLENEKLFF TGTGCCAGCAGCGCCCGAACAGGGACGCAGCCATTAGAGAATGAAAAACTGTTTTTT
TRBJ1-3 TRBD1 TRBV6-6 - CASRPTGTRGNTIYF TGTGCCAGCAGACCGACAGGGACGAGGGGAAACACCATATATTTT
TRBJ2-3 - TRBV5-1 - CASSFRGMGTDTQYF TGCGCCAGCAGCTTTCGGGGGATGGGCACAGATACGCAGTATTTT
TRBJ2-7 TRBD1 TRBV2 - CASRTGIGEQYF TGTGCCAGCAGGACAGGGATTGGCGAGCAGTACTTC
TRBJ1-5 - TRBV6-2/TRBV6-3 once CASSYGAANQPQHF TGTGCCAGCAGTTACGGGGCAGCCAATCAGCCCCAGCATTTT
TRBJ2-6 - TRBV29-1 - CSVEMDSGSGANVLTF TGCAGCGTTGAGATGGATTCGGGCTCTGGGGCCAACGTCCTGACTTTC
TRBJ2-2 TRBD1 TRBV24-1 - CATRGTGDTGELFF TGTGCCACCAGGGGGACAGGGGACACCGGGGAGCTGTTTTTT
TRBJ2-2 TRBD2 TRBV5-1 - CASSDTSGGIDGELFF TGCGCCAGCAGCGATACTAGCGGGGGGATTGACGGGGAGCTGTTTTTT
TRBJ1-3 TRBD1 TRBV2 - CASSRTGGNTIYF TGTGCCAGCAGCCGGACAGGGGGAAACACCATATATTTT
TRBJ1-1 - TRBV2 - CASSEDRGATEAFF TGTGCCAGCAGTGAAGACCGGGGAGCCACTGAAGCTTTCTTT
TRBJ1-1 - TRBV7-3 - CASSLQGLSAEAFF TGTGCCAGCAGTCTTCAGGGGCTTAGCGCTGAAGCTTTCTTT
TRBJ1-1 - TRBV24-1 - CATSDPGLEEAFF TGTGCCACCAGTGATCCGGGACTAGAAGAAGCTTTCTTT
TRBJ1-3 - TRBV9 few CASSPQGQDTIYF TGTGCCAGCAGCCCCCAGGGCCAGGACACCATATATTTT
TRBJ1-1 - TRBV10-3 - CAISETVTMNTEAFF TGTGCCATCAGTGAGACGGTCACCATGAACACTGAAGCTTTCTTT
TRBJ2-5 - TRBV2 - CASSDAWGATHRKETQYF TGTGCCAGCAGTGATGCTTGGGGAGCAACCCACCGGAAAGAGACCCAGTACTTC
TRBJ2-1 TRBD2 TRBV2 - CASSWTSGEDYNEQFF TGTGCCAGCAGTTGGACTAGCGGGGAAGACTACAATGAGCAGTTCTTC
TRBJ2-1 - TRBV6-5 - CASSYRESSYNEQFF TGTGCCAGCAGTTACCGGGAGAGCTCCTACAATGAGCAGTTCTTC
TRBJ2-3 - TRBV16 - CASSAYSVTDTQYF TGTGCCAGCAGCGCATATTCGGTCACAGATACGCAGTATTTT
TRBJ1-5 TRBD1 TRBV5-1 - CASSLDPRGQGNQPQHF TGCGCCAGCAGCTTGGACCCCAGGGGGCAAGGCAATCAGCCCCAGCATTTT
TRBJ1-1 - TRBV7-3 - CASSLTAINTEAFF TGTGCCAGCAGCTTAACAGCAATTAACACTGAAGCTTTCTTT
TRBJ2-7 TRBD2 TRBV5-1 - CASSPLPPSGGTYEQYF TGCGCCAGCAGCCCACTTCCCCCTAGCGGGGGGACCTACGAGCAGTACTTC
TRBJ2-3 - TRBV3-1/TRBV3-2 - CASSHRGGSGDTQYF TGTGCCAGCAGCCATCGAGGAGGTTCCGGAGATACGCAGTATTTT
TRBJ1-1 TRBD1 TRBV29-1 - CSALTGGNTEAFF TGCAGCGCACTGACAGGGGGGAACACTGAAGCTTTCTTT
TRBJ2-6 - TRBV2 - CASSDSVPGANVLTF TGTGCCAGCAGCGACAGTGTTCCTGGGGCCAACGTCCTGACTTTC
TRBJ2-5 - TRBV30 - CAWNRVEKTQYF TGTGCCTGGAACAGGGTGGAGAAGACCCAGTACTTC
TRBJ1-4 - TRBV4-3 - CASSQDRGKNEKLFF TGCGCCAGCAGCCAAGATAGAGGAAAGAATGAAAAACTGTTTTTT
TRBJ2-1 TRBD2 TRBV5-1 - CASSLYGLGNEQFF TGCGCCAGCAGCTTGTACGGACTAGGGAATGAGCAGTTCTTC
TRBJ1-5 - TRBV28 - CASSTRTVGLDF TGTGCCAGCAGTACTCGGACAGTGGGTTTGGATTTT
TRBJ2-5 - TRBV2 - CASTAGVGETQYF TGTGCCAGCACAGCAGGGGTCGGCGAGACCCAGTACTTC
TRBJ2-2 TRBD1 TRBV2 - CASTRDRGFGGELFF TGTGCCAGCACCCGGGACAGGGGGTTCGGCGGGGAGCTGTTTTTT
TRBJ2-1 TRBD1 TRBV27 - CASSTNRGSGQGEQFF TGTGCCAGCAGTACAAACAGGGGATCCGGGCAGGGTGAGCAGTTCTTC
TRBJ2-3 - TRBV12-3/TRBV12-4 - CASRPRADTQYF TGTGCCAGCAGACCACGGGCAGATACGCAGTATTTT
TRBJ2-1 - TRBV5-1 - CASSLQGYNEQFF TGCGCCAGCAGCTTACAGGGCTACAATGAGCAGTTCTTC
TRBJ1-3 - TRBV3-1/TRBV3-2 - CASSRGALSGNTIYF TGTGCCAGCAGCCGTGGGGCCCTCTCTGGAAACACCATATATTTT
TRBJ1-6 TRBD1 TRBV18 - CASSPWDRTANSPLHF TGTGCCAGCTCACCATGGGACAGGACAGCTAATTCACCCCTCCACTTT
TRBJ1-5 - TRBV2 - CASSGTDYSNQPQHF TGTGCCAGCAGTGGGACAGATTATAGCAATCAGCCCCAGCATTTT
TRBJ1-2 - TRBV29-1 - CSALGGADYGYTF TGCAGCGCGTTGGGGGGGGCGGACTATGGCTACACCTTC
TRBJ2-1 TRBD1 TRBV5-1 - CASSAAGTGGYNEQFF TGCGCCAGCAGCGCCGCCGGGACAGGGGGGTACAATGAGCAGTTCTTC
TRBJ1-6 TRBD1 TRBV5-6 - CASSPVYRGMGDSPLHF TGTGCCAGCAGCCCGGTATACAGGGGGATGGGGGATTCACCCCTCCACTTT
TRBJ2-5 TRBD2 TRBV6-2/TRBV6-3 - CASSPGGAGEETQYF TGTGCCAGCAGCCCCGGGGGGGCGGGGGAAGAGACCCAGTACTTC
TRBJ2-1 - TRBV12-3/TRBV12-4 - CASSEQGDEQFF TGTGCCAGCAGCGAACAGGGCGATGAGCAGTTCTTC
TRBJ2-1 TRBD2 TRBV2 - CASSGNGGKYNEQFF TGTGCCAGCAGTGGAAACGGGGGGAAATACAATGAGCAGTTCTTC
TRBJ2-1 TRBD2 TRBV30 - CAWSVGLAGLDEQFF TGTGCCTGGAGTGTAGGGCTAGCGGGGTTAGATGAGCAGTTCTTC
TRBJ1-2 - TRBV18 - CASSPAGQDGYTF TGTGCCAGCTCACCGGCGGGGCAGGATGGCTACACCTTC
TRBJ1-1 - TRBV3-1/TRBV3-2 - CASSPGRENTEAFF TGTGCCAGCAGCCCAGGACGGGAGAACACTGAAGCTTTCTTT
TRBJ2-2 TRBD1 TRBV25-1 - CASSEYGTGGAGELFF TGTGCCAGCAGTGAATATGGGACAGGGGGGGCCGGGGAGCTGTTTTTT
TRBJ2-2 TRBD1 TRBV18 - CASSPGQGVLRGAGELFF TGTGCCAGCTCACCGGGACAGGGCGTCCTGAGGGGTGCCGGGGAGCTGTTTTTT
TRBJ2-2 TRBD1 TRBV15 - CATSRKGTANTGELFF TGTGCCACCAGCAGAAAGGGGACAGCGAACACCGGGGAGCTGTTTTTT
TRBJ1-1 - TRBV10-2 - CASPGKDRCMNTEAFF TGCGCCAGCCCAGGAAAGGACAGATGCATGAACACTGAAGCTTTCTTT